What follows describes a single T cell receptor beta chain. One end of the junction does not line up with germline, which may come from a read error. The CDR3 has 11 amino acids. Germline-derived CDR1 and CDR2 are LNHDA and SQIVND (reference sequence). The sample is drawn from a study of chemoradiotherapy in HPV16-positive cancers. Clones were sequenced by immunoSEQ multiplex PCR, and TCRdb holds only the in-frame ones, with some missing. Of around 11,000 clones in the sample, around 88% were seen once. The genes are TRBV19 and TRBJ1-2; D possibly corresponds to TRBD1 (6 bases). The clonotype was recovered from a human donor with HPV-associated anogenital cancer. Sequencing used blood, obtained from a patient who underwent chemoradiotherapy. In nucleotides, the CDR3 is TGTGCCAGTACCAACGGGTTGGGGGCACGGTTC. It yields the protein CASTNGLGARF. The entire variable domain, with the rest obtained from reference TRBV19 and TRBJ1-2, is as follows: DGGITQSPKYLFRKEGQNVTLSCEQNLNHDAMYWYRQDPGQGLRLIYYSQIVNDFQKGDIAEGYSVSREKKESFPLTVTSAQKNPTAFYLCASTNGLGARFGSGTRLTVV.